This T cell receptor (beta chain) emerged from a study of blood T cell repertoires in COVID-19. About the study: Acute and convalescent COVID-19 samples came from the United States, Italy and Spain. The cDNA or gDNA used as material had been derived from T cells, B-cell-depleted T cells, or PBMCs.

Per the original methods: For nucleated cells, counts were estimated from reference gene primer amplification. TCRdb keeps only in-frame clones here, not all; method: immunoSEQ multiplex PCR. V, J and clone size derive from that table, while D and trimming were established from the DNA sequence. The sample lists more than 300,000 clones; about 82% were seen once. The germline V gene has CDR1 LNHDA and CDR2 SQIVND (reference sequence). Trimming shortened V by 5 bases and J by 0 bases, and 11 bases separated the two germline ends. The CDR3 loop spans 15 amino acids. The rearrangement joins TRBV19 to TRBJ1-5, with D tentatively TRBD1 (6 bases). The specimen was peripheral blood. The sequence was collected from a woman aged 45-60 years with acute or convalescent COVID-19. In DNA, the CDR3 is TGTGCCAGTAGTTGGACAGCCTATAGCAATCAGCCCCAGCATTTT. Amino acids: CASSWTAYSNQPQHF.